This TCR beta chain derives from a study of blood T cells in healthy people across ages. The study's findings and limits: The fall in TCR beta diversity per million T cells was roughly linear with age.

This CDR3 has 12 amino acids. The V gene's germline CDR1 is SGHTA and CDR2 FQGNSA. The ends were cut back, 3 bases at V and 2 bases at J, with 2 bases in the middle. The authors ran a second PCR of about 6 to 12 cycles using a sample-barcoded 5' primer and a J-beta primer mix. Every single cDNA molecule received a tag from a template-switch adaptor with 12 random nucleotides. TCRdb analysed the 5' RACE reads with MiXCR anew, one entry per CDR3 protein. The sample yields fewer than 900,000 distinct CDR3 sequences, roughly 50% seen once. Of note for this clonotype: The antigen remains unidentified. A much more abundant neighbour one base away suggests this may be a read error.

Every participating donor contributed around 9.5 milliliters of peripheral blood through a draw. There were at least 5.5 micrograms of total RNA extracted from every sample. The material sequenced was blood. The V and J genes are TRBV7-2 and TRBJ2-1; D uncertain. This receptor was taken from a woman between 55 and 75 years old in good health. The CDR3 coding sequence is TGTGCCAGCAGCTTCGCCTACAATGAGCAGTTCTTC. Its translation is CASSFAYNEQFF.